This record looks at one T cell receptor (beta chain) sequence and its context. It lacks a known antigen. No clone much larger than this one lies a single base away; base qualities are absent. The data derive from a study of early T cells in non-severe SARS-CoV-2 infection (dated by TCRdb to the early 2020s). Background on the whole study: TCR sequencing used bulk RNA from unsorted whole blood, so alpha and beta chains could not be paired. Results and caveats for the whole study, not just this receptor: Matching against VDJdb was skewed toward anti-spike CD8 responses, likely underestimated virus-specific expansions, and missed private and CD4 specificities.

The library was prepared using 5' RACE. Instrument used: NextSeq 500. The TCR library protocol attached unique molecular identifiers to individual cDNA molecules to correct for sequencing error and PCR bias. TCR alpha and beta chains were both sequenced, and the abundances of alpha and beta sequences in each sample were closely correlated with each other. Regarding the original processing steps: Decombinator V4 was used to annotate TCR sequences for V gene, J gene and CDR3. Expanded TCRs were defined as changing significantly between any two time points under a Poisson model with p below 0.0001. TCR abundances were normalised to the total number of TCRs sequenced per sample and were expressed as counts per million. VDJdb, accessed 1 November 2021, was searched for CMV, EBV and SARS-CoV-2 annotated TCRs, with TCRs annotated for multiple antigens excluded. TCRdb reran the public reads through fastp at Q25 and MiXCR, keeping productive beta chains. Rows are unified per CDR3 protein, each entry keeping the most common DNA and genes. The V and J calls and clone size are TCRdb's, not the authors'. For this sample there are 55,000 or so distinct CDR3 sequences; 6.2% appear just once. Together, the top ten hold under 5% of the sample.

This was a case-control study nested in a cohort of healthcare workers in London, UK, who had nasopharyngeal swab PCR tests and blood samples taken every week. Healthcare workers were enrolled in the week of the UK lockdown, from 23 to 31 March 2020, and were followed every week for up to roughly 16 weeks. The sequence came from an adult who was a healthcare worker with PCR-confirmed SARS-CoV-2 infection or an uninfected control (not recorded which). What was sequenced was whole blood.

The nucleotide sequence reads as follows: TGTGCCAGTAGCAACCCCGGGACAGGGGGCGGAAAACTGTTTTTT. This gives the protein CASSNPGTGGGKLFF. This chain is built from TRBV19 and TRBJ1-4; TRBD1 aligns with 12 central bases. The CDR3 runs 15 amino acids, cysteine and phenylalanine included. The retained sequence is limited to the CDR3, 45 bases, with the frame set at the first base. CDR1 and CDR2, looked up from the germline V gene (reference sequence), are LNHDA and SQIVND. Trimming removed 6 bases from V and 10 bases from J; the gene matches leave 9 bases unexplained.